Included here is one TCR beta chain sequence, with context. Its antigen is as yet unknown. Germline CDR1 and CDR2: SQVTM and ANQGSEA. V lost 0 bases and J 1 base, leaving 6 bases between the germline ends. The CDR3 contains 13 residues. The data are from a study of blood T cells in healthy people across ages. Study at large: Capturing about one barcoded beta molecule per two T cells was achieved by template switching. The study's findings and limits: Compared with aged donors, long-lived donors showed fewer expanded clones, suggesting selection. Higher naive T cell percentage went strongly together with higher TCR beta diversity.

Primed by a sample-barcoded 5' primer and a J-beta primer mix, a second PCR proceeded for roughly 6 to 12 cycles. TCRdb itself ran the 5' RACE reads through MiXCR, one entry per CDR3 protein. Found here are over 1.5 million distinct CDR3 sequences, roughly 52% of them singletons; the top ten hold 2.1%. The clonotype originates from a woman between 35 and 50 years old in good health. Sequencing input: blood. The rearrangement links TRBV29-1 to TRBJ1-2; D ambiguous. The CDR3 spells CSVEERINYGYTF. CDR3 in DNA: TGCAGCGTTGAAGAAAGGATTAACTATGGCTACACCTTC. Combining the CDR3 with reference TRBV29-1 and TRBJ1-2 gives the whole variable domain SAVISQKPSRDICQRGTSLTIQCQVDSQVTMMFWYRQQPGQSLTLIATANQGSEATYESGFVIDKFPISRPNLTFSTLTVSNMSPEDSSIYLCSVEERINYGYTFGSGTRLTVV.